This T cell receptor beta chain derives from a study of response to subunit inactivated influenza vaccine. Overall study findings and caveats: That few new T cells are recruited by each seasonal influenza vaccination was the authors' suggestion.

MiXCR, run by TCRdb on the RT-PCR reads, gives a single entry per CDR3 protein. The data contain more than 700,000 distinct CDR3 sequences, less than 25% of them seen just once; the ten biggest clones take up around 9.6%. With regard to this clonotype: Antigen unknown.

Germline V gene lookup returns CDR1 LGHNA and CDR2 YSLEER. The CDR3 consists of 16 residues. V lost 2 bases and J 1 base, leaving 11 bases between the germline ends. Specimen: PBMCs from blood, collected more than 4 days after vaccination. The sequence was collected from a man aged 50 or older who received an inactivated influenza vaccine. The J gene is TRBJ2-2, the V gene TRBV4-3, with D possibly being TRBD1 (6 bases). CDR3 bases: TGCGCCAGCAGCCAACCGGGACACCAGAACACCGGGGAGCTGTTTTTT. This codes for CASSQPGHQNTGELFF.